Each of the 2 T cell receptor beta chains below was sequenced from the same sample in a study of blood T cell repertoires in COVID-19. Using immunoSEQ multiplex PCR, the repertoire was profiled, and TCRdb retains in-frame clones only, with some absent. The repertoire holds roughly 300,000 clones, with around 83% as singletons. Material for sequencing was peripheral blood. These receptors all stem from a woman aged 45-65 years with acute or convalescent COVID-19.

This chain connects TRBV4-1 to TRBJ1-2; 7 bases are shared with TRBD1. This CDR3 region has 14 residues. CDR1 is MGHRA and CDR2 is YSYEKL in the germline V gene. J was trimmed by 5 bases and V by 4 bases; bases with no gene match: 7. The CDR3 DNA follows: TGCGCCAGCAGCCGCTCAACAGGGGAATATGGCTACACCTTC. It codes for CASSRSTGEYGYTF.

V is TRBV5-6 and J is TRBJ1-3; 9 nucleotides agree with TRBD1. The CDR3 sequence is 16 residues long. Unmatched junction bases numbered 4, after V lost 0 bases and J lost 3 bases. Looked up from germline, CDR1 is SGHDT and CDR2 is YYEEEE. Here the CDR3 DNA reads TGTGCCAGCAGCTTGGACGGGACAGGGTTTGGAAACACCATATATTTT. As protein: CASSLDGTGFGNTIYF.